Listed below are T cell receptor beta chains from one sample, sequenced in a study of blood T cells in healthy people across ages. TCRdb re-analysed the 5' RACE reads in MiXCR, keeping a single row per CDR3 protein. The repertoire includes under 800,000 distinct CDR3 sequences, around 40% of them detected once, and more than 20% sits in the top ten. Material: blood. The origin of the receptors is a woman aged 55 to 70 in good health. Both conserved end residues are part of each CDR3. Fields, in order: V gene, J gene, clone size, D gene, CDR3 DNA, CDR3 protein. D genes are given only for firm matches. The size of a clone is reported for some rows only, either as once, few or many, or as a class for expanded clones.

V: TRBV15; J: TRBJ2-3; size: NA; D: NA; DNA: TGTGCCACCAGCAGAGATACCGGGGCCACAGATACGCAGTATTTT; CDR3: CATSRDTGATDTQYF
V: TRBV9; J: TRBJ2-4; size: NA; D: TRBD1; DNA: TGTGCCAGCAGCGTAGGAGGGCAGGGGGCTGACAAAAACATTCAGTACTTC; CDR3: CASSVGGQGADKNIQYF
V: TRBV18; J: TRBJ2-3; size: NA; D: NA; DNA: TGTGCCAGCTCACCCCGGTTGGGCAGAAGCACAGATACGCAGTATTTT; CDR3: CASSPRLGRSTDTQYF
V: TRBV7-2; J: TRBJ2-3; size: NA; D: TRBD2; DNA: TGTGCCAGCAGCTTAGCAGGGGGAGCGGGAGTGGCAGATACGCAGTATTTT; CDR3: CASSLAGGAGVADTQYF
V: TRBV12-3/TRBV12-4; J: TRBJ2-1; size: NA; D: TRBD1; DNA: TGTGCCAGCAGTTCCCCAGGGGGCACTGAGCAGTTCTTC; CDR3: CASSSPGGTEQFF
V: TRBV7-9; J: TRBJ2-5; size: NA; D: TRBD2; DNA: TGTGCCACCCTACCTAGCGGCAATGAGACCCAGTACTTC; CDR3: CATLPSGNETQYF
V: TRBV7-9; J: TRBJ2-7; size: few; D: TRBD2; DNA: TGTGCCAGCAGCTTGGGACTAGCCTTGGGGAACGAGCAGTACTTC; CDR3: CASSLGLALGNEQYF
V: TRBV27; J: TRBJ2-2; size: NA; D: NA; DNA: TGTGCCAGCACCGAAAGGGCAGATGGCACCGGGGAGCTGTTTTTT; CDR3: CASTERADGTGELFF
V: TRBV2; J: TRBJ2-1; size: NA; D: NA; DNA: TGTGCCAGCAGTGCAAGGGAATTGGGGAGCTCCTACAATGAGCAGTTCTTC; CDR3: CASSARELGSSYNEQFF
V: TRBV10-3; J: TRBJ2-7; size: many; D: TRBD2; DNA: TGTGCCATCAGTGAGTCCCCACTAGCGGGCGATTTTACCTACGAGCAGTACTTC; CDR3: CAISESPLAGDFTYEQYF
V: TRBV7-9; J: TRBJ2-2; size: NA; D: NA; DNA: TGTGCGGGGACCTCTAACACCGGGGAGCTGTTTTTT; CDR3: CAGTSNTGELFF
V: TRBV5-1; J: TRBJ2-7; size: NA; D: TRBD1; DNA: TGCGCCAGCAGCTTTCAAGGGACAGGCTCCTACGAGCAGTACTTC; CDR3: CASSFQGTGSYEQYF
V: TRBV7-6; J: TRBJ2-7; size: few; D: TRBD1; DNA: TGTGCCAGCAGCTTAGGGACAGGGACTTCCTACGAGCAGTACTTC; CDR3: CASSLGTGTSYEQYF
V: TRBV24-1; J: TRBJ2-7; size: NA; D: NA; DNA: TGTGCCACCAGTGAAACCTACCAGGGATTCGGGCAGTACTTC; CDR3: CATSETYQGFGQYF
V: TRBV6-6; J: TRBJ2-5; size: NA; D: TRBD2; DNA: TGTGCCAGCAGTTACGCAGCGGGAGTTGAGACCCAGTACTTC; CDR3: CASSYAAGVETQYF
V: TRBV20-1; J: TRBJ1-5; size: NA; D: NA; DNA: TGCAGTGCTAGCCAGAGGGCTGACCATCAGCCCCAGCATTTT; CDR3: CSASQRADHQPQHF
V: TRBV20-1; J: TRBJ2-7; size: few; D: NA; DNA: TGCAGTGCTAGAGATCTGGGAGTCTGGTACGAGCAGTACTTC; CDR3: CSARDLGVWYEQYF
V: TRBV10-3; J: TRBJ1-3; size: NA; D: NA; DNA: TGTGCCATCAGTGAGCACAGGGACTCTGGAAGCACCATATATTTT; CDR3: CAISEHRDSGSTIYF
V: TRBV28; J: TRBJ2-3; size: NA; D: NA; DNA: TGTGCCAGCAGCCAGGGGATACGAACAGATACGCAGTATTTT; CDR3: CASSQGIRTDTQYF
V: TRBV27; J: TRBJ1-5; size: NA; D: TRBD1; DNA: TGTGCCAGCAGTTTCCAGGGGGCCCAGCCCCAGCATTTT; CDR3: CASSFQGAQPQHF
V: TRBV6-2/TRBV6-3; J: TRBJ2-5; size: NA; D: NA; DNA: TGTGCCAGCAGTTACCAGCTCGAAGAGACCCAGTACTTC; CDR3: CASSYQLEETQYF
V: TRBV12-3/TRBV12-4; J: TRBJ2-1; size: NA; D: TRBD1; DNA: TGTGCCAGCAGTCCGCAGGGGGCTTTATCCTACAAGGAGCAGTTCTTC; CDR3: CASSPQGALSYKEQFF